The 29 T cell receptor beta chains given below trace back to one sample, sequenced in a study of cytomegalovirus exposure and HLA in healthy donors. Vbeta (60) and Jbeta (13) primers were used in the PCR. Sequencing used immunoSEQ multiplex PCR; TCRdb keeps in-frame clones, though not all of them. In the table there are roughly 100,000 clones, approximately 80% of which are singletons. Sequenced material: PBMCs. The source is a male donor in good health and CMV-seropositive.

This clone occurred a few times. The chain's CDR3 is CAWKGTGLGEKLFF. The CDR3 DNA is TGTGCCTGGAAGGGGACAGGTCTGGGTGAAAAACTGTTTTTT. This chain joins TRBV30 and TRBJ1-4; the match to TRBD1 covers 8 bases. This CDR3 has 14 amino acids. Germline values: CDR1 GTSNPN, CDR2 SVGIG (reference sequence). Unmatched junction bases numbered 8, after V lost 4 bases and J lost 7 bases.

This clone was picked up a small number of times. This chain joins TRBV19 and TRBJ1-1; 8 nucleotides line up with TRBD1. The CDR3 is 13 amino acids. Germline V gives CDR1 LNHDA, CDR2 SQIVND (reference sequence). The V and J ends lost 7 bases and 0 bases, in that order; junction bases with no gene match: 1. CDR3: CASKDRVNTEAFF. The CDR3 nucleotides read TGTGCCAGTAAGGACAGGGTGAACACTGAAGCTTTCTTT.

The chain is built from TRBV7-2 and TRBJ2-7, with D perhaps TRBD1 (6 bases). CDR1 SGHTA and CDR2 FQGNSA come from the germline V gene. Trimming shortened V by 5 bases and J by 0 bases, and 20 bases separated the two germline ends. This CDR3 is built from 17 residues. For the CDR3, the DNA is TGTGCCAGCAGCACCCAAGCCGGGACATGGAGCTCCTACGAGCAGTACTTC. It codes for CASSTQAGTWSSYEQYF.

The V gene is TRBV6-1, the J gene TRBJ1-1; TRBD1 agrees at 8 bases. The CDR3 sequence is 14 residues long. Germline trimming cut 6 bases from V and 4 bases from J; bases unmatched to any gene: 7. Germline CDR1 reads MNHNS; CDR2 reads SASEGT. The CDR3 loop reads CASRDRGMGTEAFF. The DNA for the CDR3 is TGTGCCAGCAGAGACAGGGGAATGGGCACTGAAGCTTTCTTT.

This chain joins TRBV9 and TRBJ2-3; 8 nucleotides match TRBD2. Germline CDR1 reads SGDLS; CDR2 reads YYNGEE. V shed 3 bases, J shed 3 bases, and the junction held 6 bases outside the gene matches. This CDR3 spans 15 amino acids. CDR3 sequence reads: CASSGGGLGTDTQYF. The CDR3 DNA reads as TGTGCCAGCAGCGGCGGGGGGTTGGGTACAGATACGCAGTATTTT.

The count of this clone is one. This chain uses TRBV5-4 with TRBJ1-3, with 8 bases that match TRBD1. Germline V gene lookup returns CDR1 SGHNT and CDR2 YYREEE (reference sequence). The CDR3 runs to 17 residues. Losses at the gene ends were 4 bases for V and 0 bases for J; bases not matched to a gene: 9. CDR3 loop: CASSISADRGSGNTIYF. CDR3 DNA: TGTGCCAGCAGCATCTCCGCAGACAGGGGCTCTGGAAACACCATATATTTT.

The rearrangement links TRBV5-1 to TRBJ1-3, with a tentative D call TRBD1 (6 bases). Germline V gene data show CDR1 as SGHRS and CDR2 as YFSETQ. V lost 5 bases and J lost 0, with 9 bases in between. The CDR3 is 14 residues long. The CDR3 protein is CASRPGVSGNTIYF. The CDR3 DNA is TGCGCCAGCAGACCAGGGGTCTCTGGAAACACCATATATTTT.

This chain links TRBV30 with TRBJ2-2; possibly TRBD1 for D (6 bases). Trimming removed 3 bases at V and 3 bases at J, with 14 bases between. This CDR3 is 15 amino acids long. CDR1 GTSNPN and CDR2 SVGIG come from the germline V gene (reference sequence). CDR3 amino acids: CAWSVGQPHTGELFF. The CDR3 bases are TGTGCCTGGAGCGTTGGACAGCCGCACACCGGGGAGCTGTTTTTT.

This chain links TRBV6-6 with TRBJ2-1; TRBD1 is a possible D gene (6 bases). Germline assignment: CDR1 MNHNY and CDR2 SVGAGI (reference sequence). CDR3 length equals 14 residues. V lost 6 bases, J lost 7 bases, and 16 bases lay in between. The CDR3 DNA follows: TGTGCCAGCAGCCCAGAATATAGGGGGAATGAGCAGTTCTTC. Protein sequence: CASSPEYRGNEQFF.

This clone is a singleton in its sample. The chain joins TRBV30 to TRBJ2-2; TRBD1 might be the D (6 bases). Germline loops: CDR1 GTSNPN, CDR2 SVGIG (reference sequence). Trimming shortened V by 1 base and J by 3 bases, and 12 bases separated the two germline ends. This CDR3 contains 15 residues. CDR3 nucleotides: TGTGCCTGGAGTGGAGGGGACACATACACCGGGGAGCTGTTTTTT. Translated, it gives CAWSGGDTYTGELFF.

This rearrangement joins TRBV30 to TRBJ1-1; 7 bases line up with TRBD1. Unmatched junction bases numbered 5, after V lost 3 bases and J lost 7 bases. The CDR3 covers 12 residues. CDR1 is GTSNPN and CDR2 is SVGIG in the germline V gene (reference sequence). The CDR3 bases are TGTGCCTGGAGGGCTCAGGGGGATGAAGCTTTCTTT. This sequence encodes CAWRAQGDEAFF.

This clone was observed a few times. The CDR3 reads CASSGIRAGQINSPLHF. The DNA of the CDR3 is TGTGCCAGCAGTGGTATTAGGGCGGGACAGATTAATTCACCCCTCCACTTT. V usage is TRBV25-1 and J usage is TRBJ1-6, with 7 positions matching TRBD1. The CDR3 runs to 17 residues. Per the germline V gene, CDR1 is MGHDK and CDR2 is SYGVNS. J gave up 6 bases and V 4 bases, and 12 bases lay outside the gene matches.

This chain links TRBV5-6 with TRBJ2-7; no definite D call. The CDR3 is made up of 12 amino acids. V shed 3 bases and J shed 2 bases, with 6 bases lying between them. Germline V CDR1 and CDR2: SGHDT, YYEEEE. The CDR3 DNA follows: TGTGCCAGCAGCTCAGGTCCCTACGAGCAGTACTTC. This translates into CASSSGPYEQYF.

The sample holds one count of this clone. The chain couples TRBV7-4 to TRBJ1-6, with unresolved D. V was cut by 1 base and J by 0 bases, with 19 bases left in between. This CDR3 spans 20 amino acids. Germline V gene lookup returns CDR1 SGHVT and CDR2 SQSDAQ. CDR3 coding DNA: TGTGCCAGCAGCTTAGGGGGTAGCGCCTATGCTAGCTCCTATAATTCACCCCTCCACTTT. Translation: CASSLGGSAYASSYNSPLHF.

This clone was counted only a few times. J is TRBJ2-2 and V is TRBV4-1; the D is unclear. Germline V gene data show CDR1 as MGHRA and CDR2 as YSYEKL. The V end lost 0 bases, the J end lost 5 bases, and 10 bases lay between the germline ends. The CDR3 has 15 amino acids. CDR3 in DNA: TGCGCCAGCAGCCAAGATCGCCTAGTAACCGGGGAGCTGTTTTTT. Translated, it gives CASSQDRLVTGELFF.

V gene TRBV29-1 combines with J gene TRBJ2-6; 9 bases line up with TRBD1. V lost 6 bases, J lost 1 base, and 13 bases stayed unmatched. The CDR3 is 18 amino acids. CDR1 is SQVTM, CDR2 ANQGSEA, per germline. CDR3 sequence reads: CSVKKPGTGPSGANVLTF. The CDR3, as DNA: TGCAGCGTCAAAAAACCTGGGACAGGGCCGTCTGGGGCCAACGTCCTGACTTTC.

In regard to this clone: The junction shows a germline mismatch at one end, possibly a read error. V usage is TRBV6-5 and J usage is TRBJ1-5; TRBD1 matches 8 bases. CDR3 length equals 16 residues. CDR1 and CDR2 from the germline V gene are MNHEY and SVGAGI. In DNA, the CDR3 is TGTGCCAGCAGTCACTCAGGACAGGGTTACAATCAGCCCCAGCATTTT. It is translated as CASSHSGQGYNQPQHF.

The rearrangement links TRBV5-1 to TRBJ1-4; tentatively, D is TRBD1 (5 bases). CDR3 size: 15 residues. Germline-derived CDR1 and CDR2 are SGHRS and YFSETQ. Between the trimmed V and J ends, which lost 1 base and 4 bases, there was a span of 11 bases. The DNA for the CDR3 is TGCGCCAGCAGCTTGTATGTAGGGGATAATGAAAAACTGTTTTTT. It is translated as CASSLYVGDNEKLFF. Complete variable domain (other parts from reference TRBV5-1 and TRBJ1-4): KAGVTQTPRYLIKTRGQQVTLSCSPISGHRSVSWYQQTPGQGLQFLFEYFSETQRNKGNFPGRFSGRQFSNSRSEMNVSTLELGDSALYLCASSLYVGDNEKLFFGSGTQLSVL.

This clone was seen just once. V is TRBV5-1 and J is TRBJ1-4; perhaps TRBD1 as D (5 bases). Trimming left V 2 bases short and J 5 bases short, with 13 bases between. CDR1 is SGHRS, CDR2 YFSETQ, per germline. This CDR3 comprises 15 residues. CDR3 protein: CASSLLQGGNEKLFF. DNA for the CDR3: TGCGCCAGCAGCTTATTGCAGGGTGGGAATGAAAAACTGTTTTTT.

V usage is TRBV4-1 and J usage is TRBJ2-2; D unresolved. The CDR3 extends over 16 amino acids. Germline V gene data show CDR1 as MGHRA and CDR2 as YSYEKL. V was trimmed by 4 bases and J by 0 bases, leaving 12 bases between them. CDR3 sequence reads: CASSLVRPANTGELFF. The CDR3 DNA is TGCGCCAGCAGCCTGGTGAGGCCTGCGAACACCGGGGAGCTGTTTTTT.

The chain links TRBV27 to TRBJ2-6; D remains ambiguous. The germline CDR1 and CDR2 sequences are MNHEY and SMNVEV (reference sequence). This CDR3 is built from 14 residues. The V gene lost 5 bases and the J gene lost 0 bases, with 5 bases spanning the gap. CDR3 DNA: TGTGCCAGCAGTGCGAGCTCTGGGGCCAACGTCCTGACTTTC. It yields the protein CASSASSGANVLTF.

The chain joins TRBV5-4 to TRBJ1-2; maybe TRBD1 (6 bases). Trimming shortened V by 4 bases and J by 0 bases, and 13 bases separated the two germline ends. This CDR3 spans 15 amino acids. Looked up from germline, CDR1 is SGHNT and CDR2 is YYREEE (reference sequence). CDR3 coding DNA: TGTGCCAGCAGCGCCACAGGGCGATCTAACTATGGCTACACCTTC. It translates to CASSATGRSNYGYTF.

This CDR3 is CAWSVRRGGGNTIYF. The CDR3 DNA is TGTGCCTGGAGTGTACGAAGGGGAGGAGGAAACACCATATATTTT. The chain has TRBV30 and TRBJ1-3, with D tentatively TRBD1 (5 bases). CDR1 and CDR2 from the germline V gene are GTSNPN and SVGIG (reference sequence). The CDR3 totals 15 residues. Trimming stripped 0 bases from V and 4 bases from J, with 13 bases between.

The chain combines TRBV13 with TRBJ1-6; D unresolved. Germline CDR1 reads PRHDT; CDR2 reads FYEKMQ (reference sequence). The CDR3 has 13 amino acids. The V and J ends lost 5 bases and 7 bases respectively, with 9 bases between them. The CDR3 DNA is TGTGCCAGCAGCGCTGGAGAAAATTCACCCCTCCACTTT. As protein: CASSAGENSPLHF.

This chain uses TRBV5-4 with TRBJ2-1; TRBD2 agrees at 8 bases. CDR3 length equals 14 residues. Germline trimming cut 5 bases from V and 5 bases from J; bases unmatched to any gene: 6. Germline V gene sequence: CDR1 SGHNT, CDR2 YYREEE (reference sequence). The chain's CDR3 is CASSHTSGDNEQFF. The CDR3 nucleotides read TGTGCCAGCAGTCATACTAGCGGAGACAATGAGCAGTTCTTC.

The chain uses TRBV7-9 and TRBJ1-1, with D possibly matching TRBD1 (6 bases). The ends were cut back, 1 base at V and 10 bases at J, with 13 bases in the middle. Germline V gene sequence: CDR1 SEHNR, CDR2 FQNEAQ (reference sequence). This CDR3 spans 13 amino acids. CDR3 coding DNA: TGTGCCAGCAGCTTAGGACAGGCCCGCGGAGCTTTCTTT. Protein product: CASSLGQARGAFF.

This clone occurred once. V is TRBV18 and J is TRBJ2-7, with 7 bases identical to TRBD1. Germline V gene sequence: CDR1 KGHSH, CDR2 LQKENI. V lost 2 bases and J lost 1; bases outside the gene matches: 5. The CDR3 runs 15 residues. The CDR3 region is CASSPAQGQSYEQYF. CDR3 bases: TGTGCCAGCTCACCAGCACAGGGGCAATCCTACGAGCAGTACTTC.

The V and J genes are TRBV30 and TRBJ1-5; no clear D gene. In germline, CDR1 is GTSNPN, CDR2 SVGIG (reference sequence). Trimming removed 0 bases at V and 0 bases at J, with 9 bases between. This CDR3 has 15 amino acids. CDR3 sequence reads: CAWSVGGVSNQPQHF. The CDR3 DNA follows: TGTGCCTGGAGTGTAGGCGGAGTTAGCAATCAGCCCCAGCATTTT.

This chain uses TRBV27 with TRBJ2-3; 8 nucleotides agree with TRBD1. V dropped 5 bases and J dropped 3; count of bases not matched to a gene: 1. The CDR3 has 13 residues. Per germline, CDR1 MNHEY and CDR2 SMNVEV (reference sequence). CDR3 sequence: CASSRQGTDTQYF. The CDR3 DNA sequence: TGTGCCAGCAGTCGACAGGGGACAGATACGCAGTATTTT.